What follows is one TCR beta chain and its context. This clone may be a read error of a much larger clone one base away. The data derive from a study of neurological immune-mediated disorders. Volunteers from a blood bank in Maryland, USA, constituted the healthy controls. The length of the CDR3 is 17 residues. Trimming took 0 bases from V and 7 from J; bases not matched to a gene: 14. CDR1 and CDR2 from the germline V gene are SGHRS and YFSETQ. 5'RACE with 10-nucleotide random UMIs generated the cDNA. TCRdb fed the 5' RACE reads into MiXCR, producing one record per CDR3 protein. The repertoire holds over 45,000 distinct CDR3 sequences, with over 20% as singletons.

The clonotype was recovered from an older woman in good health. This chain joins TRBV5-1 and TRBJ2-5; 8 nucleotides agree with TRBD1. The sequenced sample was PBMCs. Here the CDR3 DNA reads TGCGCCAGCAGCTTGGGGACAGGGCGCCCCAGAGGAGCGACCCAGTACTTC. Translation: CASSLGTGRPRGATQYF.